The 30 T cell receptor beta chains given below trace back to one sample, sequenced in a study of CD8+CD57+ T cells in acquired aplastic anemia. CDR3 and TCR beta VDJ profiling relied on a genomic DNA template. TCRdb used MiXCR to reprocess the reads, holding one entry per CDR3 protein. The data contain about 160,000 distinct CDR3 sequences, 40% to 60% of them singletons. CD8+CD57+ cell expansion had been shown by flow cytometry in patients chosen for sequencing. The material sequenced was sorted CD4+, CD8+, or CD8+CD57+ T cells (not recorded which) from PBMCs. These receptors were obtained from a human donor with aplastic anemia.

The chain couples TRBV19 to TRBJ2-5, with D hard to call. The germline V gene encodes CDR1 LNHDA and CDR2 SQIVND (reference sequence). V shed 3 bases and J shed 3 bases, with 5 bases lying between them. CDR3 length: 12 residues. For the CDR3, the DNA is TGTGCCAGTAGTATGTTAGAAGAGACCCAGTACTTC. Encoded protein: CASSMLEETQYF.

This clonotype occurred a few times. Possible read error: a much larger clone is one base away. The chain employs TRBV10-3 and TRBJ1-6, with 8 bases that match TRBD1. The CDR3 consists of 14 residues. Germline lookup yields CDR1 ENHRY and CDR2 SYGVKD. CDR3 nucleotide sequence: TGTGCCAGCAGTCGGACAGGGTATTGTTCACCCCTCCACTTT. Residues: CASSRTGYCSPLHF.

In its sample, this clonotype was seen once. Written as DNA, the CDR3 is TGTGCCGGACGACAGGGGCCCCTGGACACCGGGGAGCTGTTTTTT. Its protein is CAGRQGPLDTGELFF. This chain uses TRBV10-3 with TRBJ2-2; 8 bases fit TRBD1. The CDR3 is made up of 15 amino acids. Germline CDR1 and CDR2: ENHRY and SYGVKD. The V gene end was trimmed by 11 bases and the J gene end by 3 bases; junction bases not matched to a gene: 11.

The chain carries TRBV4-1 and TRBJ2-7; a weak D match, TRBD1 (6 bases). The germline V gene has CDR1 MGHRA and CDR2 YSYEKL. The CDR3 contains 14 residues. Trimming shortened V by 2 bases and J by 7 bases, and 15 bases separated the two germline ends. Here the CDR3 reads CASSQKDRTGEQYF. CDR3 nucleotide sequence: TGCGCCAGCAGCCAAAAAGACAGGACGGGGGAGCAGTACTTC.

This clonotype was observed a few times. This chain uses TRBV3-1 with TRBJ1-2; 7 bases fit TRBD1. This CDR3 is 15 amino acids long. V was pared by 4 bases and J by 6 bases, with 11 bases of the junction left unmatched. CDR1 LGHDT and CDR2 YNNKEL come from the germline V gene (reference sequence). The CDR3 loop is CASSLQWTGYDGYTF. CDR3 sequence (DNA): TGTGCCAGCAGCCTTCAGTGGACAGGCTATGATGGCTACACCTTC.

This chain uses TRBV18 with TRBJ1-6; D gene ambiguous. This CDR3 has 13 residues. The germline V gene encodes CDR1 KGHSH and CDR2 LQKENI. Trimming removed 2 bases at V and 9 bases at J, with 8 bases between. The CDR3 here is CASSPGSGSPLHF. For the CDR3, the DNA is TGTGCCAGCTCACCAGGAAGCGGTTCACCCCTCCACTTT.

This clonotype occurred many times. This CDR3 is CSARTGQVTYEQYF. As DNA, the CDR3 is TGCAGTGCTAGAACCGGACAGGTAACCTACGAGCAGTACTTC. The chain has TRBV20-1 and TRBJ2-7, with 7 positions matching TRBD1. This CDR3 has 14 amino acids. Germline CDR1 and CDR2: DFQATT and SNEGSKA (reference sequence). The V gene end was trimmed by 2 bases and the J gene end by 2 bases; junction bases not matched to a gene: 6.

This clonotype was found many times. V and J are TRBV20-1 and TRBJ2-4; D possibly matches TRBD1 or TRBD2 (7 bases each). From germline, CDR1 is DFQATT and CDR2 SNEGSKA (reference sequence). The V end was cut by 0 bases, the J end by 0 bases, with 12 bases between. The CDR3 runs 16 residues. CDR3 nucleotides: TGCAGTGCTAGAGATGCAGGGGGGGTAGCCAAAAACATTCAGTACTTC. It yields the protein CSARDAGGVAKNIQYF.

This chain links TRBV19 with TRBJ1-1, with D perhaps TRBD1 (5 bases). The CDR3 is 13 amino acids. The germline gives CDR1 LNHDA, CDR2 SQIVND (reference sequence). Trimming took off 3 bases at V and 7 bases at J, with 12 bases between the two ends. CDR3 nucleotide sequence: TGTGCCAGTAGTATCCCCTCAGGGAATGAAGCTTTCTTT. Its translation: CASSIPSGNEAFF.

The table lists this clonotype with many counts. Here the CDR3 DNA reads TGCGCCAGCAGCTTGGAAGAGGGCTGGCCCCAGCATTTT. This encodes CASSLEEGWPQHF. The V call is TRBV5-1, the J call TRBJ1-5; D unclear. There are 13 residues in the CDR3. Germline-derived CDR1 and CDR2 are SGHRS and YFSETQ. The germline V and J ends were trimmed by 0 bases and 9 bases, with 10 bases remaining between them.

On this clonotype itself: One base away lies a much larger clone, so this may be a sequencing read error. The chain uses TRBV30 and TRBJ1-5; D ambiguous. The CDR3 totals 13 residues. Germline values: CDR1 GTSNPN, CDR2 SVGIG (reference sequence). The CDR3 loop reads CAWSVHSDQPQHF. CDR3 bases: TGTGCCTGGAGTGTACATAGCGATCAGCCCCAGCATTTT.

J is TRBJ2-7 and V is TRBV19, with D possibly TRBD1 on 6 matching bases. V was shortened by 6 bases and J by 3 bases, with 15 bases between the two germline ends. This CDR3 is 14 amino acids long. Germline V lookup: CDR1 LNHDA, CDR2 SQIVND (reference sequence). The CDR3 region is CASSPQGTIYEQYF. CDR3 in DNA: TGTGCCAGTAGCCCACAGGGCACAATCTACGAGCAGTACTTC.

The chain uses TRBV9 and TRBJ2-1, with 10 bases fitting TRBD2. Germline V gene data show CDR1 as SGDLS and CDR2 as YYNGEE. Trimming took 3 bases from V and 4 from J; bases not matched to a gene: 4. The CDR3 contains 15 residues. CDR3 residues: CASSASSGRYNEQFF. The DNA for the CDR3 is TGTGCCAGCAGCGCCAGTAGCGGGAGGTACAATGAGCAGTTCTTC.

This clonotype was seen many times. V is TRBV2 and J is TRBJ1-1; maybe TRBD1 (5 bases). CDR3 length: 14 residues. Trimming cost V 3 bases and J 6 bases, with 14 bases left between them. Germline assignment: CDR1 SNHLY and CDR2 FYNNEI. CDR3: CASSDQQGRAEAFF. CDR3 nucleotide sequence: TGTGCCAGCAGTGATCAGCAGGGAAGAGCTGAAGCTTTCTTT.

CDR3 nucleotide sequence: TGTGCCACCAGTGATTTGAGGGGATTGGGCATTCAGTACTTC. It yields the protein CATSDLRGLGIQYF. This rearrangement joins TRBV24-1 to TRBJ2-4, with a tentative D call TRBD1 (5 bases). The CDR3 covers 14 residues. Germline loops: CDR1 KGHDR, CDR2 SFDVKD. Trimming removed 0 bases from V and 9 bases from J, with 11 bases in between.

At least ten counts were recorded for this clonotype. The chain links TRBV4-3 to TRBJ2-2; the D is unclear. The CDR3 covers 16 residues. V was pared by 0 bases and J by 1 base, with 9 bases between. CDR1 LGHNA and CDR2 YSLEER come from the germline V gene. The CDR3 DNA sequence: TGCGCCAGCAGCCAAGATCGGCGACAGAACACCGGGGAGCTGTTTTTT. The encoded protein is CASSQDRRQNTGELFF.

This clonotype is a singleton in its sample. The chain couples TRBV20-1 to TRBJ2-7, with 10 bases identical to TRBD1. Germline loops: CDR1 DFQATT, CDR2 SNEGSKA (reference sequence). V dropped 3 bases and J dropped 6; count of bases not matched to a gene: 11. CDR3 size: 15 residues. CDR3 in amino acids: CSARFGTGAPCEQYF. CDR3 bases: TGCAGTGCTAGGTTCGGGACAGGGGCACCCTGCGAGCAGTACTTC.

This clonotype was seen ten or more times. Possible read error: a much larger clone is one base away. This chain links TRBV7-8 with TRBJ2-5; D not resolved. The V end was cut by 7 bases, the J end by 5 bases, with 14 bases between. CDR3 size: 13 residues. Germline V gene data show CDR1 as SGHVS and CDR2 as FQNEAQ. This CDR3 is CASTQFAGETQYF. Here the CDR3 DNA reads TGTGCCAGCACCCAATTTGCCGGGGAGACCCAGTACTTC. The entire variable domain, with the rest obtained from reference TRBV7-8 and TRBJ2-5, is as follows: GAGVSQSPRYKVAKRGQDVALRCDPISGHVSLFWYQQALGQGPEFLTYFQNEAQLDKSGLPSDRFFAERPEGSVSTLKIQRTQQEDSAVYLCASTQFAGETQYFGPGTRLLVL.

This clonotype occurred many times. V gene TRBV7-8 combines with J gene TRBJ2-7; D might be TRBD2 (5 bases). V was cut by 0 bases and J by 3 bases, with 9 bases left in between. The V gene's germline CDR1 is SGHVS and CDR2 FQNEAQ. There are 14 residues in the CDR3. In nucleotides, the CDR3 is TGTGCCAGCAGCTTAGCTGAGCGGTTCTACGAGCAGTACTTC. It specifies CASSLAERFYEQYF.

The CDR3 loop is CASSSRIGAGNSPLHF. CDR3 bases: TGTGCCAGCAGCTCTCGGATAGGAGCGGGTAATTCACCCCTCCACTTT. The chain has TRBV11-2 and TRBJ1-6; unclear D gene. CDR3 length: 16 amino acids. V gave up 4 bases and J gave up 6 bases, with 16 bases separating them. Per the germline V gene, CDR1 is SGHAT and CDR2 is FQNNGV.

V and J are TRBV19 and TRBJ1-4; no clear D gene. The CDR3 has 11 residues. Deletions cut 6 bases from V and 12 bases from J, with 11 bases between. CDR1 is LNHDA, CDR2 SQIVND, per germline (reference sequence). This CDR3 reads CASSSLGELFF. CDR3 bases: TGTGCCAGTAGCAGTCTCGGGGAACTGTTTTTT.

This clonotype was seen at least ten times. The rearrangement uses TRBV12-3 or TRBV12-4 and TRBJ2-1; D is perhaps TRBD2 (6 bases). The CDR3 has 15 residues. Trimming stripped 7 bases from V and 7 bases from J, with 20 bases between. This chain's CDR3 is CASTGGRENGNEQFF. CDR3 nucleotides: TGTGCCAGCACCGGGGGACGGGAGAATGGGAATGAGCAGTTCTTC.

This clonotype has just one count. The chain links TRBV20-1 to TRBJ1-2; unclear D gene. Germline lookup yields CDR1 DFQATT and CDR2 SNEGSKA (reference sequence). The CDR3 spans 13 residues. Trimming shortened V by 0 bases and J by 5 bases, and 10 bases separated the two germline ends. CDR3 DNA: TGCAGTGCTAGAGACGATTCGCAGTATGGCTACACCTTC. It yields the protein CSARDDSQYGYTF.

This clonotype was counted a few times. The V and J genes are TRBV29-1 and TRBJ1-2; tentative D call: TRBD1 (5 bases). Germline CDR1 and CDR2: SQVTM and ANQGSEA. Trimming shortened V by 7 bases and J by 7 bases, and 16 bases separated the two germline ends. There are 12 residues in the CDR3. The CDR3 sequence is CSGGGVMGGYTF. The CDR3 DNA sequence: TGCAGCGGTGGAGGGGTTATGGGTGGCTACACCTTC. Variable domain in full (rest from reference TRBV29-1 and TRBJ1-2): SAVISQKPSRDICQRGTSLTIQCQVDSQVTMMFWYRQQPGQSLTLIATANQGSEATYESGFVIDKFPISRPNLTFSTLTVSNMSPEDSSIYLCSGGGVMGGYTFGSGTRLTVV.

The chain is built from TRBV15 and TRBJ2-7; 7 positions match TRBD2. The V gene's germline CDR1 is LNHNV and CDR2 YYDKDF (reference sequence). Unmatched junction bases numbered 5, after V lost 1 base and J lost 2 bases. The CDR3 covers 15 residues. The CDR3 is CATSRVTSATYEQYF. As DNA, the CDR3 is TGTGCCACCAGCAGAGTCACTAGCGCGACCTACGAGCAGTACTTC.

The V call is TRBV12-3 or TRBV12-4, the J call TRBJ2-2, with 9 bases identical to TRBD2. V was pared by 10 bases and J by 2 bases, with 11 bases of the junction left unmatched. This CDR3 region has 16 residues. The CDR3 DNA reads TGTGCCACCATAGCGGGAGCTGGGCTTAACACCGGGGAGCTGTTTTTT. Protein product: CATIAGAGLNTGELFF.

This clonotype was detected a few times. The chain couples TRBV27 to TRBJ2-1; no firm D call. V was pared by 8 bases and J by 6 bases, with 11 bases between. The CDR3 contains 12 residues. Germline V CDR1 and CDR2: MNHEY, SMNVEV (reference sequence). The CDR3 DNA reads TGTGCCAGCGCTCTGATGGGCAATGAGCAGTTCTTC. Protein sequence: CASALMGNEQFF.

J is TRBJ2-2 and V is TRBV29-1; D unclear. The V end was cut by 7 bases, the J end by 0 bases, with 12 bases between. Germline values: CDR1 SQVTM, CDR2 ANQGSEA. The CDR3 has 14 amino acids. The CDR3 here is CSAQAAANTGELFF. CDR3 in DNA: TGCAGCGCTCAGGCAGCCGCGAACACCGGGGAGCTGTTTTTT.

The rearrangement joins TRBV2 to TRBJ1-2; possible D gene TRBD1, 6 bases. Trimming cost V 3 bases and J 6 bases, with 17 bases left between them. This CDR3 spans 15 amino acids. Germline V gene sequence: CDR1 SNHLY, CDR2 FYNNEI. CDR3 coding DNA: TGTGCCAGCAGTGAGATGGGGGCGTCTTTGGATGGCTACACCTTC. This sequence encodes CASSEMGASLDGYTF.

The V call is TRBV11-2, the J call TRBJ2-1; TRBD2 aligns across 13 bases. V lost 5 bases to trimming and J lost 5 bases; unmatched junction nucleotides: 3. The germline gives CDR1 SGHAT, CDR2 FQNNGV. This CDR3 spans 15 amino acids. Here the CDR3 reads CASSPGLAGNNEQFF. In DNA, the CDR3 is TGTGCCAGCAGCCCGGGACTAGCGGGAAACAATGAGCAGTTCTTC.